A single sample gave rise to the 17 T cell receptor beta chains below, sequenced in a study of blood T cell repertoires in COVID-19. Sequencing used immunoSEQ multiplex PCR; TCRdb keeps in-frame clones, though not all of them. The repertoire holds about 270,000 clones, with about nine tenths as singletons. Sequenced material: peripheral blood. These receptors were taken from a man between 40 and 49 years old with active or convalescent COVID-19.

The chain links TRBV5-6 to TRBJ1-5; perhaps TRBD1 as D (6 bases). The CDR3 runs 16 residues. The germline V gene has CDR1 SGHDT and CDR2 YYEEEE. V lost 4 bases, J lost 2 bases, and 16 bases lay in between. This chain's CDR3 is CASSRSRGIGNQPQHF. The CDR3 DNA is TGTGCCAGCAGCCGCTCCAGGGGAATCGGCAATCAGCCCCAGCATTTT.

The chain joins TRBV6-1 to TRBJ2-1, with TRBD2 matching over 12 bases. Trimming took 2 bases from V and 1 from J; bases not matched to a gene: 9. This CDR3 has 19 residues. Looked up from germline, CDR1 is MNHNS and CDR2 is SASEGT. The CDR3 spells CASSEPTLAGGLSYNEQFF. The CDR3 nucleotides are TGTGCCAGCAGTGAACCCACGCTAGCGGGAGGGTTATCCTACAATGAGCAGTTCTTC.

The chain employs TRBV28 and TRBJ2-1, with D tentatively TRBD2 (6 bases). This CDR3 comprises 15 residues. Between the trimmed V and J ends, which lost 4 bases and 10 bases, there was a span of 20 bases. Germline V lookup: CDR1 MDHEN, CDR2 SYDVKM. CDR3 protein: CASSSPRGLDYEQFF. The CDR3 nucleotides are TGTGCCAGCAGTTCCCCGAGAGGTTTGGACTACGAGCAGTTCTTC.

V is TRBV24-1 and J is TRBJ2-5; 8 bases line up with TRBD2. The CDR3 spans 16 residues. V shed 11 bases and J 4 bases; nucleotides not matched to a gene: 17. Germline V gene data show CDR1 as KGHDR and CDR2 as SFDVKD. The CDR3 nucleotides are TGTGCCAGAACGAGGGGATCTAGCGGGCGGCGAGAGACCCAGTACTTC. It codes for CARTRGSSGRRETQYF.

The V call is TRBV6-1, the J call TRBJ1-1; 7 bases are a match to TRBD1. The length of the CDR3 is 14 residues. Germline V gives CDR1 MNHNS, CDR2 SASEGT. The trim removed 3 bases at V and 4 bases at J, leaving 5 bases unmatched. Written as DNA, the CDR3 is TGTGCCAGCAGTGAGAGGGGGCGGAGCACTGAAGCTTTCTTT. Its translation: CASSERGRSTEAFF.

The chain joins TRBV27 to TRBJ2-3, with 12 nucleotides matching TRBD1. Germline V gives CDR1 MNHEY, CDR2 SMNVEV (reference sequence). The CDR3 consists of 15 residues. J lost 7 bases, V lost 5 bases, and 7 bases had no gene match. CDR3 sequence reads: CASSQWDRGHHTQYF. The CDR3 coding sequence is TGTGCCAGCAGTCAATGGGACAGGGGGCATCATACGCAGTATTTT.

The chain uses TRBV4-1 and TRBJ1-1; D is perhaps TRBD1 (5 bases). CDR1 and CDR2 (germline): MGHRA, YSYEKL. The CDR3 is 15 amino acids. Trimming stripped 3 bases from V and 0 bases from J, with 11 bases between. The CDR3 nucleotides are TGCGCCAGCAGCCACCGGGGGGGGTTGAACACTGAAGCTTTCTTT. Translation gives CASSHRGGLNTEAFF.

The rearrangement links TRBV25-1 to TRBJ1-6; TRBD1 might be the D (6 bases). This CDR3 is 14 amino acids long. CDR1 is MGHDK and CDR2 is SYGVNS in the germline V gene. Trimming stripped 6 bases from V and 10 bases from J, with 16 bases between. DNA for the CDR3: TGTGCCAGCAGATATTATACAGGGAACTCACCCCTCCACTTT. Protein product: CASRYYTGNSPLHF.

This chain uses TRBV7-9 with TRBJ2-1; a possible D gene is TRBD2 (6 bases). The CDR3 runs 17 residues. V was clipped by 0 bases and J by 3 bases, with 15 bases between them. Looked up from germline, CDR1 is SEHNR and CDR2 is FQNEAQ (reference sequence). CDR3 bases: TGTGCCAGCAGCTTAGCGTCATTTAGCGGAGACTACAATGAGCAGTTCTTC. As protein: CASSLASFSGDYNEQFF.

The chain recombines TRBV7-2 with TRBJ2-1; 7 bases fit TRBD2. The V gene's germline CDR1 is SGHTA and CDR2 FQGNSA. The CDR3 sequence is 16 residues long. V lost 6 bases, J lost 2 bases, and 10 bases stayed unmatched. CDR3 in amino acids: CASSYATSRAYNEQFF. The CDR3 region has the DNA TGTGCCAGCAGTTACGCGACTAGCCGCGCCTACAATGAGCAGTTCTTC.

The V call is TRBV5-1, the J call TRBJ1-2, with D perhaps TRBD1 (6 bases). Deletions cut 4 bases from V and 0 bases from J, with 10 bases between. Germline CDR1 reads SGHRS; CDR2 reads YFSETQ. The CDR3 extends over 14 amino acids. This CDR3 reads CASSEGDANYGYTF. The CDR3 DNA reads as TGCGCCAGCAGCGAGGGGGATGCTAACTATGGCTACACCTTC.

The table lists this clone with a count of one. The CDR3 region is CASSIDRGGTTDTQYF. CDR3 in DNA: TGTGCCAGTAGTATAGATCGAGGGGGAACCACAGATACGCAGTATTTT. J is TRBJ2-3 and V is TRBV19, with D perhaps TRBD1 (6 bases). The CDR3 sequence is 16 residues long. V lost 0 bases and J lost 2, with 12 bases in between. Looked up from germline, CDR1 is LNHDA and CDR2 is SQIVND (reference sequence).

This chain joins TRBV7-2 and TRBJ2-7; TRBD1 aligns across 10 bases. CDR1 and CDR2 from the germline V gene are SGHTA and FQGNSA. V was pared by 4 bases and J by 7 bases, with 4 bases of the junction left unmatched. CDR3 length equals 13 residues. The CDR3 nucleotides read TGTGCCAGCAGCTGGACAGGGGGAGGAGAGCAGTACTTC. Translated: CASSWTGGGEQYF.

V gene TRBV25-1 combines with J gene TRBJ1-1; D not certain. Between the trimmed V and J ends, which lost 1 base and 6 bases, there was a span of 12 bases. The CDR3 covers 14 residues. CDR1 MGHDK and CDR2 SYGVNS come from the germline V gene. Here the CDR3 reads CASSESGEWAEAFF. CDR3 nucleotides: TGTGCCAGCAGTGAATCCGGGGAATGGGCTGAAGCTTTCTTT.

CDR3 DNA sequence: TGTGCCAGCAGCTTAGAATCCGGATTTAGCGGGGAGCAGTTCTTC. It yields the protein CASSLESGFSGEQFF. The chain carries TRBV11-2 and TRBJ2-1, with 7 bases identical to TRBD2. J gave up 10 bases and V 0 bases, and 9 bases lay outside the gene matches. CDR1 is SGHAT, CDR2 FQNNGV, per germline. The CDR3 runs to 15 residues.

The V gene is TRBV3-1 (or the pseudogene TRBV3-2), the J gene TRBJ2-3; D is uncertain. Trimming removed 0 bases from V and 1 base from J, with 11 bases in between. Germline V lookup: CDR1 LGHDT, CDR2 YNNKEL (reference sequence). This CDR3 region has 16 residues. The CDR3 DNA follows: TGTGCCAGCAGCCAAGATCTTGGTGCGGGCACAGATACGCAGTATTTT. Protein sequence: CASSQDLGAGTDTQYF.

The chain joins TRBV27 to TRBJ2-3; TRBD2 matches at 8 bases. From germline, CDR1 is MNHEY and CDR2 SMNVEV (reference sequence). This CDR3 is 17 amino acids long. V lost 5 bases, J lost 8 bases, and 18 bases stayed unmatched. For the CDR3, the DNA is TGTGCCAGCAGTCCGGACCCCAGCGGGAGATTCAGCGTTACGCAGTATTTT. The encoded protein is CASSPDPSGRFSVTQYF.